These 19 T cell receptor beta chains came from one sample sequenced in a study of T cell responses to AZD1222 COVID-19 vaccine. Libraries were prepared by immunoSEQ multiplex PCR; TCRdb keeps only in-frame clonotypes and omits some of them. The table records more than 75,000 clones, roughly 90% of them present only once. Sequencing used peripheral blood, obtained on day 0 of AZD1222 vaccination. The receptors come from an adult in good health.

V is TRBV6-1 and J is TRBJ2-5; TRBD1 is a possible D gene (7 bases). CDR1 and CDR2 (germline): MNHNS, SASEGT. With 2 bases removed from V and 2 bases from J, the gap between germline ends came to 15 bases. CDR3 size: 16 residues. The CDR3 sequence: CASSEREDRYQETQYF. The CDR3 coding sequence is TGTGCCAGCAGTGAAAGGGAGGACAGGTATCAAGAGACCCAGTACTTC.

The CDR3 is CASSLRDRASRETQYF. The DNA of the CDR3 is TGTGCCAGCAGCTTAAGGGACAGGGCTTCCCGGGAGACCCAGTACTTC. This chain links TRBV7-3 with TRBJ2-5; 9 bases are shared with TRBD1. Germline-derived CDR1 and CDR2 are SGHTA and FQGTGA. V lost 1 base to trimming and J lost 5 bases; unmatched junction nucleotides: 8. CDR3 size: 16 residues.

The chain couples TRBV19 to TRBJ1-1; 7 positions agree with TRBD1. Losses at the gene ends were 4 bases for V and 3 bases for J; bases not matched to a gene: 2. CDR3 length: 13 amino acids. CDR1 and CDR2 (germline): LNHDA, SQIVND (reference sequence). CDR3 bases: TGTGCCAGTAGTACCGACAGGGACACTGAAGCTTTCTTT. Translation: CASSTDRDTEAFF.

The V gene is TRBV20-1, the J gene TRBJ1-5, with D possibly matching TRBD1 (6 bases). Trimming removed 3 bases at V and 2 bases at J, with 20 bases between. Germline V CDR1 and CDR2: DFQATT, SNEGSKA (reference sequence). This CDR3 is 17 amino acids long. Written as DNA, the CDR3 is TGCAGTGCTAGTATCCCCCTGGGGGCAAGAGGCAATCAGCCCCAGCATTTT. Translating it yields CSASIPLGARGNQPQHF.

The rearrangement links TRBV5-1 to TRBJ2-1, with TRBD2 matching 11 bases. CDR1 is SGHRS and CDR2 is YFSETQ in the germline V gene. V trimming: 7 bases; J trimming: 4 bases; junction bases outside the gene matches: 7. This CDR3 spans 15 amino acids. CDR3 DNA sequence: TGCGCCAGCGCTGTAGGGACTAGCGGTTACAATGAGCAGTTCTTC. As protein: CASAVGTSGYNEQFF.

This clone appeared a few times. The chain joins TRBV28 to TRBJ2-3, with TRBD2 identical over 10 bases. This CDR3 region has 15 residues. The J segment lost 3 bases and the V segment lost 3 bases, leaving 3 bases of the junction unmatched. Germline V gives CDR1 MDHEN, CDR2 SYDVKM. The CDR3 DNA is TGTGCCAGCAGTTTGACTAGCGGGTATACAGATACGCAGTATTTT. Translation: CASSLTSGYTDTQYF.

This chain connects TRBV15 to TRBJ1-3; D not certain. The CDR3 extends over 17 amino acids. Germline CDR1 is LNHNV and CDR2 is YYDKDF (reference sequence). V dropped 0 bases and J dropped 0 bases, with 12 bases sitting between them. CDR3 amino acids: CATSRDPRGLSGNTIYF. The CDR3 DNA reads TGTGCCACCAGCAGAGATCCTAGAGGCCTCTCTGGAAACACCATATATTTT. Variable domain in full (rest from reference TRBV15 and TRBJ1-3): DAMVIQNPRYQVTQFGKPVTLSCSQTLNHNVMYWYQQKSSQAPKLLFHYYDKDFNNEADTPDNFQSRRPNTSFCFLDIRSPGLGDTAMYLCATSRDPRGLSGNTIYFGEGSWLTVV.

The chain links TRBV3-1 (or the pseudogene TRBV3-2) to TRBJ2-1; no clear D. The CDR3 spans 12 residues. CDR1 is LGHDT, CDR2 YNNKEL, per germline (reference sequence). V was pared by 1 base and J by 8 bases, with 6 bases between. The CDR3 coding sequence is TGTGCCAGCAGCCAAGTAGCCCATGAGCAGTTCTTC. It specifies CASSQVAHEQFF.

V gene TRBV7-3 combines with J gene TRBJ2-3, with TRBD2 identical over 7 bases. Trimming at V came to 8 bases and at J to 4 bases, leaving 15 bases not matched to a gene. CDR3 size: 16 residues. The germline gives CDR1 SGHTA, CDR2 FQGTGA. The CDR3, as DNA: TGTGCCAGCTCGCCCGGGAGGAAGAGCGGCGCAGATACGCAGTATTTT. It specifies CASSPGRKSGADTQYF.

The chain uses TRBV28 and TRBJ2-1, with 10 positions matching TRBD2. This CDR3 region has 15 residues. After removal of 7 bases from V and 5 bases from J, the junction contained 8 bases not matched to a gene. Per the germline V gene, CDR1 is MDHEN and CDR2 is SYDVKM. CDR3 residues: CASTPSGSIDNEQFF. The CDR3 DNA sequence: TGTGCCAGCACCCCTAGCGGGAGTATCGACAATGAGCAGTTCTTC.

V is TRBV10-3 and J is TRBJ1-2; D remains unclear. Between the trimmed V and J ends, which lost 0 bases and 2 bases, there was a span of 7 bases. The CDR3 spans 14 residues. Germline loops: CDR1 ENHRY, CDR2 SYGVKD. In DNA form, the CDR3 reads TGTGCCATCAGTGAGTCAGGACCGAACTATGGCTACACCTTC. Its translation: CAISESGPNYGYTF.

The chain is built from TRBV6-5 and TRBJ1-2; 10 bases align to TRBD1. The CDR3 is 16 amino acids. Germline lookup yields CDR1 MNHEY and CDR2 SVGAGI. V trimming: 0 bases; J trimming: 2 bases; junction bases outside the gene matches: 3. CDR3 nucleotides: TGTGCCAGCAGTTACTCGAGGACAGGGGGGAACTATGGCTACACCTTC. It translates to CASSYSRTGGNYGYTF.

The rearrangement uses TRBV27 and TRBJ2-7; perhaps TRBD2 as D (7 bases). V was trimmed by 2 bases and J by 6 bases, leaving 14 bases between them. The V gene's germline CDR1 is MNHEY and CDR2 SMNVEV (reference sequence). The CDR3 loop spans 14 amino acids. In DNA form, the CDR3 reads TGTGCCAGCAGTTTAGGGGGGGGGCAGGTCGAGCAGTACTTC. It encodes CASSLGGGQVEQYF.

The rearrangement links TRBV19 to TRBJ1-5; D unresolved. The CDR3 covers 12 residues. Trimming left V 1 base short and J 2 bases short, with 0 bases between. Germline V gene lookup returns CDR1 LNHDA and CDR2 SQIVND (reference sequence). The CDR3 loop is CASSIGNQPQHF. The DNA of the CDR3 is TGTGCCAGTAGTATAGGCAATCAGCCCCAGCATTTT.

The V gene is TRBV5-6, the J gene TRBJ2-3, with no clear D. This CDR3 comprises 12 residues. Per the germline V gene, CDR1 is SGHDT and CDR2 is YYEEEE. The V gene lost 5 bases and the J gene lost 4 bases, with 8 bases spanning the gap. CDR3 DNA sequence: TGTGCCAGCAGGGGGTCTTCAGATACGCAGTATTTT. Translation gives CASRGSSDTQYF.

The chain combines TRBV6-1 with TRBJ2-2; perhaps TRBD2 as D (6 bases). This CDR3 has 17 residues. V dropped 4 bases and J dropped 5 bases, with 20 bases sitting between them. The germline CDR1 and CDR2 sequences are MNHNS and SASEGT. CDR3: CASSVWFGTSYTGELFF. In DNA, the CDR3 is TGTGCCAGCAGTGTGTGGTTTGGTACTAGCTATACCGGGGAGCTGTTTTTT.

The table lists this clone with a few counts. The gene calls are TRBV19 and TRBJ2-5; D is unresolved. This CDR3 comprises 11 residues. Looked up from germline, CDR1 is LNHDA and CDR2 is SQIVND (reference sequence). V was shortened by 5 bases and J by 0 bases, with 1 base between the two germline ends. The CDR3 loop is CASSDQETQYF. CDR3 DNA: TGTGCCAGTAGTGACCAAGAGACCCAGTACTTC.

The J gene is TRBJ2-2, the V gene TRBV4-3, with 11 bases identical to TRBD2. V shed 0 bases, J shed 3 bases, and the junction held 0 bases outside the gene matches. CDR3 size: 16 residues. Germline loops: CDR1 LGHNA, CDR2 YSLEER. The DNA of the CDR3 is TGCGCCAGCAGCCAAGATAGCGGGAGGGACACCGGGGAGCTGTTTTTT. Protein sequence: CASSQDSGRDTGELFF.

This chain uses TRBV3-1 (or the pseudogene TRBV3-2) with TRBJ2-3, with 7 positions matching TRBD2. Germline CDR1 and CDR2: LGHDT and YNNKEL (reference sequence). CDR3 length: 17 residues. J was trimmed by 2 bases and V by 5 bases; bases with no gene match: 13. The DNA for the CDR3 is TGTGCCAGCAGCAAAAGTGGTCAGCGGGGCCCCACAGATACGCAGTATTTT. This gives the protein CASSKSGQRGPTDTQYF.